This entry lists 32 T cell receptor beta chains sequenced from one sample in a study of cytomegalovirus exposure and HLA in healthy donors. In the PCR, 60 Vbeta and 13 Jbeta primers were used. Profiled with immunoSEQ multiplex PCR; TCRdb holds only in-frame clones, not every one. The sample carries about 150,000 clones, 65% to 85% recorded once. Sequencing was performed on PBMCs. All receptors come from a man aged 30 to 39 in good health and CMV-seronegative.

V is TRBV28 and J is TRBJ1-2, with 9 nucleotides matching TRBD1. The CDR3 contains 16 residues. The germline CDR1 and CDR2 sequences are MDHEN and SYDVKM. Losses at the gene ends were 5 bases for V and 8 bases for J; bases not matched to a gene: 15. CDR3 region: CASSPQGTGRSGGYTF. CDR3 nucleotides: TGTGCCAGCAGTCCCCAAGGGACAGGGAGGTCGGGCGGCTACACCTTC.

The chain joins TRBV5-1 to TRBJ1-4; 8 bases agree with TRBD1. The germline V gene has CDR1 SGHRS and CDR2 YFSETQ. With 0 bases clipped from V and 8 bases from J, the junction kept 6 bases outside the gene matches. There are 15 residues in the CDR3. Here the CDR3 DNA reads TGCGCCAGCAGCTTGGCGACAGGGGTAGAGGAAAAACTGTTTTTT. It is translated as CASSLATGVEEKLFF. The full variable domain, completed using reference TRBV5-1 and TRBJ1-4, is KAGVTQTPRYLIKTRGQQVTLSCSPISGHRSVSWYQQTPGQGLQFLFEYFSETQRNKGNFPGRFSGRQFSNSRSEMNVSTLELGDSALYLCASSLATGVEEKLFFGSGTQLSVL.

The chain combines TRBV29-1 with TRBJ2-3; a weak D match, TRBD2 (5 bases). Germline V gene lookup returns CDR1 SQVTM and CDR2 ANQGSEA. The CDR3 consists of 13 residues. Trimming removed 5 bases from V and 2 bases from J, with 11 bases in between. For the CDR3, the DNA is TGCAGCGTTTCCCGGGAAAACACAGATACGCAGTATTTT. Its translation: CSVSRENTDTQYF.

The CDR3 nucleotides are TGTGCCATCAGCACTACAGGGATCGGCAATCAGCCCCAGCATTTT. The encoded protein is CAISTTGIGNQPQHF. The J gene is TRBJ1-5, the V gene TRBV10-3; tentative D call: TRBD1 (6 bases). The CDR3 extends over 15 amino acids. CDR1 is ENHRY, CDR2 SYGVKD, per germline. The germline V and J ends were trimmed by 6 bases and 2 bases, with 14 bases remaining between them.

This clone was observed a few times. DNA of the CDR3: TGTGCCAGCACCCGGGACACCAACTATGGCTACACCTTC. It is translated as CASTRDTNYGYTF. This rearrangement joins TRBV2 to TRBJ1-2; D perhaps matches TRBD1 (6 bases). The CDR3 spans 13 residues. Germline assignment: CDR1 SNHLY and CDR2 FYNNEI. V shed 7 bases and J shed 2 bases, with 11 bases lying between them.

The chain recombines TRBV5-5 with TRBJ1-5, with 8 bases aligning to TRBD1. The germline V gene has CDR1 SGHKS and CDR2 YYEKEE (reference sequence). V shed 3 bases, J shed 3 bases, and the junction held 5 bases outside the gene matches. The CDR3 spans 15 residues. In DNA form, the CDR3 reads TGTGCCAGCAGCTCGCTCCAGGGGGCCAATCAGCCCCAGCATTTT. Protein product: CASSSLQGANQPQHF.

The genes are TRBV28 and TRBJ2-7, with a tentative D call TRBD1 (7 bases). This CDR3 region has 12 residues. V lost 8 bases and J 2 bases, leaving 10 bases between the germline ends. The germline V gene has CDR1 MDHEN and CDR2 SYDVKM. In DNA form, the CDR3 reads TGTGCCAGCCAGGGGGGTACCTACGAGCAGTACTTC. As protein: CASQGGTYEQYF.

The J gene is TRBJ2-3, the V gene TRBV27, with a possible D match to TRBD1 (6 bases). Germline CDR1 reads MNHEY; CDR2 reads SMNVEV (reference sequence). The CDR3 has 12 residues. V was pared by 5 bases and J by 6 bases, with 9 bases between. The CDR3 is CASSIQGDTQYF. CDR3 DNA sequence: TGTGCCAGCAGTATTCAGGGGGATACGCAGTATTTT.

The genes are TRBV7-6 and TRBJ2-7, with 9 bases matching TRBD2. Germline loops: CDR1 SGHVS, CDR2 FNYEAQ. V shed 0 bases, J shed 3 bases, and the junction held 3 bases outside the gene matches. The CDR3 is made up of 15 amino acids. The chain's CDR3 is CASSLASSGNYEQYF. The CDR3 DNA reads as TGTGCCAGCAGCTTAGCCTCTAGCGGGAACTACGAGCAGTACTTC.

This chain uses TRBV30 with TRBJ2-3; 11 bases are shared with TRBD2. CDR3 length: 17 residues. Looked up from germline, CDR1 is GTSNPN and CDR2 is SVGIG (reference sequence). J gave up 1 base and V 0 bases, and 6 bases lay outside the gene matches. The CDR3 DNA reads TGTGCCTGGAGTGTGTTAGCGGGGGGGTTTCGCACAGATACGCAGTATTTT. Translated, it gives CAWSVLAGGFRTDTQYF.

This clone was detected once. The V and J genes are TRBV14 and TRBJ1-3; D ambiguous. The CDR3 is 16 amino acids. V shed 1 base and J shed 0 bases, with 10 bases lying between them. The V gene's germline CDR1 is SGHDN and CDR2 FVKESK. CDR3 bases: TGTGCCAGCAGCCAAGTAGGCGGGAGCTCTGGAAACACCATATATTTT. Amino acids: CASSQVGGSSGNTIYF.

Only a few counts were recorded for this clone. Germline and junction disagree at one end, which may indicate a read error. This chain connects TRBV19 to TRBJ1-5; TRBD1 matches at 9 bases. Germline assignment: CDR1 LNHDA and CDR2 SQIVND (reference sequence). The length of the CDR3 is 16 residues. The CDR3 here is CASSRGTGFSNQPQHF. CDR3 DNA: TGTGCCAGCAGTAGGGGGACAGGGTTTAGCAATCAGCCCCAGCATTTT.

The rearrangement links TRBV7-9 to TRBJ1-1; no clear D. V shed 1 base and J shed 4 bases, with 10 bases lying between them. Germline CDR1 and CDR2: SEHNR and FQNEAQ (reference sequence). This CDR3 region has 14 residues. The CDR3 sequence is CASSLVSPGTEAFF. CDR3 DNA: TGTGCCAGCAGCTTAGTTTCCCCCGGCACTGAAGCTTTCTTT.

This clone occurred once. The rearrangement uses TRBV29-1 and TRBJ2-5, with 7 positions matching TRBD1. The tail of the sequence fits TRBJ2-7 better, so the J call may be wrong. Germline CDR1 reads SQVTM; CDR2 reads ANQGSEA. The CDR3 is 14 residues long. The CDR3 protein is CSVEDQQGNYEQYF. CDR3 DNA sequence: TGCAGCGTTGAAGATCAACAGGGGAACTACGAGCAGTACTTC.

This sequence joins TRBV4-1 and TRBJ2-1, with 10 bases that match TRBD2. J lost 9 bases, V lost 2 bases, and 4 bases had no gene match. Germline CDR1 and CDR2: MGHRA and YSYEKL. This CDR3 is 14 amino acids long. CDR3 nucleotide sequence: TGCGCCAGCAGCCAACGGGTAGCGGGAGGTGAGCAGTTCTTC. Amino acids: CASSQRVAGGEQFF.

The CDR3 DNA reads TGTGCCAGCAGTTTTACGGGTAGCAATCAGCCCCAGCATTTT. The encoded protein is CASSFTGSNQPQHF. The V and J genes are TRBV27 and TRBJ1-5; D unresolved. This CDR3 contains 14 residues. Looked up from germline, CDR1 is MNHEY and CDR2 is SMNVEV (reference sequence). V lost 3 bases to trimming and J lost 0 bases, with 6 bases between them.

The chain has TRBV5-1 and TRBJ1-1, with D maybe TRBD1 (6 bases). Trimming left V 4 bases short and J 10 bases short, with 26 bases between. This CDR3 has 16 residues. In germline, CDR1 is SGHRS, CDR2 YFSETQ. DNA for the CDR3: TGCGCCAGCAGCCCGATTCCCCTGGGGGGGGCTGAAGTAGCTTTCTTT. Amino acids: CASSPIPLGGAEVAFF.

About this clone itself: At the DNA level, this CDR3 is encoded by other sequences in the same sample as well. The chain links TRBV28 to TRBJ1-2; D gene ambiguous. This CDR3 has 12 residues. Trimming took off 1 base at V and 5 bases at J, with 5 bases between the two ends. Germline V gene data show CDR1 as MDHEN and CDR2 as SYDVKM. Here the CDR3 DNA reads TGTGCCAGCAGTTTATCCGGGTATGGCTACACCTTC. This codes for CASSLSGYGYTF.

CDR3 nucleotide sequence: TGTGCCAGCAGCTTCGGCCAAGAGACCCAGTACTTC. It yields the protein CASSFGQETQYF. V usage is TRBV7-6 and J usage is TRBJ2-5; D is uncertain. Between the trimmed V and J ends, which lost 3 bases and 1 base, there was a span of 3 bases. Per germline, CDR1 SGHVS and CDR2 FNYEAQ. CDR3 length equals 12 residues.

The chain carries TRBV2 and TRBJ1-5; 8 nucleotides line up with TRBD1. V lost 10 bases, J lost 0 bases, and 5 bases stayed unmatched. CDR1 and CDR2 from the germline V gene are SNHLY and FYNNEI. The CDR3 is made up of 14 amino acids. As DNA, the CDR3 is TGTGCCACTTCGGACAGGGCTAGCAATCAGCCCCAGCATTTT. Translating it yields CATSDRASNQPQHF.

The chain is built from TRBV28 and TRBJ2-7; 10 bases line up with TRBD1. Germline lookup yields CDR1 MDHEN and CDR2 SYDVKM. The CDR3 is made up of 13 amino acids. V lost 8 bases to trimming and J lost 6 bases; unmatched junction nucleotides: 7. The CDR3 is CASFDRGRREQYF. DNA for the CDR3: TGTGCCAGCTTCGACAGGGGGCGTCGCGAGCAGTACTTC.

The chain employs TRBV30 and TRBJ1-3, with D possibly matching TRBD1 (6 bases). Germline CDR1 and CDR2: GTSNPN and SVGIG (reference sequence). This CDR3 is built from 15 residues. V gave up 2 bases and J gave up 4 bases, with 15 bases separating them. CDR3 bases: TGTGCCTGGAGTACCGGGACACGGCGCGGAAACACCATATATTTT. This codes for CAWSTGTRRGNTIYF.

The chain uses TRBV2 and TRBJ1-6, with 7 bases identical to TRBD1. This CDR3 is 15 amino acids long. The V segment lost 6 bases and the J segment 6 bases; nucleotides outside the gene matches: 8. Germline lookup yields CDR1 SNHLY and CDR2 FYNNEI. The DNA of the CDR3 is TGTGCCAGCAGGGACAGACAGGGACTTAATTCACCCCTCCACTTT. Its protein product is CASRDRQGLNSPLHF.

The V call is TRBV9, the J call TRBJ2-1; 7 bases line up with TRBD2. The CDR3 extends over 16 amino acids. Germline V gives CDR1 SGDLS, CDR2 YYNGEE. Trimming cost V 0 bases and J 6 bases; bases outside gene matches: 9. For the CDR3, the DNA is TGTGCCAGCAGCGTAGACGGCGGGAGAGGAGGCAATGAGCAGTTCTTC. This sequence encodes CASSVDGGRGGNEQFF. Combining the CDR3 with reference TRBV9 and TRBJ2-1 gives the whole variable domain DSGVTQTPKHLITATGQRVTLRCSPRSGDLSVYWYQQSLDQGLQFLIQYYNGEERAKGNILERFSAQQFPDLHSELNLSSLELGDSALYFCASSVDGGRGGNEQFFGPGTRLTVL.

This chain links TRBV5-6 with TRBJ2-5; 7 bases line up with TRBD2. V was clipped by 4 bases and J by 3 bases; unmatched bases: 12. In germline, CDR1 is SGHDT, CDR2 YYEEEE. The CDR3 has 16 residues. The CDR3 is CASSPRASGVKETQYF. CDR3 coding DNA: TGTGCCAGCAGCCCCCGGGCTAGCGGAGTTAAAGAGACCCAGTACTTC.

The chain uses TRBV5-4 and TRBJ2-1, with TRBD1 as a possible D gene (6 bases). V lost 1 base and J 0 bases, leaving 11 bases between the germline ends. The CDR3 length is 16 residues. Germline V gives CDR1 SGHNT, CDR2 YYREEE (reference sequence). The CDR3 DNA reads as TGTGCCAGCAGCTTGCCAGGGGCAAGCTCCTACAATGAGCAGTTCTTC. Amino acid sequence: CASSLPGASSYNEQFF.

The chain has TRBV19 and TRBJ2-7, with D maybe TRBD1 (5 bases). Per the germline V gene, CDR1 is LNHDA and CDR2 is SQIVND (reference sequence). The V end lost 4 bases, the J end lost 3 bases, and 10 bases lay between the germline ends. This CDR3 has 13 amino acids. DNA for the CDR3: TGTGCCAGTAGTAGGGCAGGACACTACGAGCAGTACTTC. Translation: CASSRAGHYEQYF.

This clone was observed a few times. This chain connects TRBV2 to TRBJ1-5; a possible D gene is TRBD1 (5 bases). This CDR3 has 15 residues. Germline V lookup: CDR1 SNHLY, CDR2 FYNNEI. V was shortened by 5 bases and J by 4 bases, with 15 bases between the two germline ends. The CDR3: CASSQLTVVNQPQHF. The CDR3 DNA is TGTGCCAGCAGTCAGCTGACAGTTGTGAATCAGCCCCAGCATTTT.

J is TRBJ2-7 and V is TRBV5-5; maybe TRBD2 (6 bases). The CDR3 extends over 17 amino acids. Looked up from germline, CDR1 is SGHKS and CDR2 is YYEKEE (reference sequence). The V end was cut by 4 bases, the J end by 3 bases, with 23 bases between. CDR3 bases: TGTGCCAGCAGCACGGACGCCCAAAGGGCGGGAATCTACGAGCAGTACTTC. Translating gives CASSTDAQRAGIYEQYF.

The J gene is TRBJ1-5, the V gene TRBV6-1, with D unresolved. The V end was cut by 6 bases, the J end by 1 base, with 13 bases between. The CDR3 extends over 15 amino acids. Germline loops: CDR1 MNHNS, CDR2 SASEGT. CDR3 DNA sequence: TGTGCCAGCAGCTTCCTGAGCGTCAGCAATCAGCCCCAGCATTTT. Encoded protein: CASSFLSVSNQPQHF.

This clone has only a few counts. The CDR3 nucleotides are TGTGCCAGTAGTTGGACAGGGGCATCGGGAAACACCATATATTTT. Amino acids: CASSWTGASGNTIYF. The V gene is TRBV19, the J gene TRBJ1-3; TRBD1 matches 9 bases. Germline CDR1 LNHDA, CDR2 SQIVND (reference sequence). V was clipped by 5 bases and J by 4 bases; unmatched bases: 6. The CDR3 loop spans 15 amino acids.

The J gene is TRBJ2-3, the V gene TRBV29-1, with 8 bases fitting TRBD1. Germline loops: CDR1 SQVTM, CDR2 ANQGSEA. The CDR3 length is 14 residues. Unmatched junction bases numbered 13, after V lost 8 bases and J lost 6 bases. CDR3: CSSPGQAPGDTQYF. The DNA for the CDR3 is TGCAGCTCCCCGGGACAGGCCCCGGGGGATACGCAGTATTTT.